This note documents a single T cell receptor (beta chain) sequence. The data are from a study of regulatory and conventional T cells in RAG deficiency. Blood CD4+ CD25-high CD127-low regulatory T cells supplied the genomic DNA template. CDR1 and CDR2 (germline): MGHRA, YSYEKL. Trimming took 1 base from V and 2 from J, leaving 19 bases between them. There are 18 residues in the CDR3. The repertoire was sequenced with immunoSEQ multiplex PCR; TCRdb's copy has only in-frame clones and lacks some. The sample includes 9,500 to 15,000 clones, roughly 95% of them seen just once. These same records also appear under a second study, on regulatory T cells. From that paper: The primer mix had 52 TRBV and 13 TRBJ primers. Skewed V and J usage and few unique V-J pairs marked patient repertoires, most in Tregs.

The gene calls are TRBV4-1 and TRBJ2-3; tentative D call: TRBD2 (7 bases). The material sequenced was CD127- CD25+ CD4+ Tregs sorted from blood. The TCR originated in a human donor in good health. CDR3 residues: CASSQAGGRGQITDTQYF. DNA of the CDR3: TGCGCCAGCAGCCAAGCGGGCGGGCGGGGGCAGATCACAGATACGCAGTATTTT.